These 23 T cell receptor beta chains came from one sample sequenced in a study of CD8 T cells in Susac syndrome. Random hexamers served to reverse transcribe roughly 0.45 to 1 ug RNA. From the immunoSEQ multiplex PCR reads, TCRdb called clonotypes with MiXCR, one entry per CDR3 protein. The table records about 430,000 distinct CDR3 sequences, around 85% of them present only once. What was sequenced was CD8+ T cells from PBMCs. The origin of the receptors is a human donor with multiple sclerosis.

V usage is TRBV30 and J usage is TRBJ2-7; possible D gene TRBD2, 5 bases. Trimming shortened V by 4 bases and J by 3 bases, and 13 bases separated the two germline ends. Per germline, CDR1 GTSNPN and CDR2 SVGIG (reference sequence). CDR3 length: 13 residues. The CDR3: CAWKVRGFYEQYF. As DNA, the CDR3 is TGTGCCTGGAAAGTCAGAGGGTTCTACGAGCAGTACTTC.

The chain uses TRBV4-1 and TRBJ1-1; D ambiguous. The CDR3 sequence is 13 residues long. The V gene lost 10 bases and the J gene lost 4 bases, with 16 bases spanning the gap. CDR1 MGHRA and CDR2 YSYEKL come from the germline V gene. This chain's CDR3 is CATQSGLGTEAFF. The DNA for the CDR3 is TGCGCCACCCAAAGTGGGCTGGGCACTGAAGCTTTCTTT.

DNA of the CDR3: TGCAGCGTTGAAGGTCTATCCCGGGGTATGGGCTACGAGCAGTACTTC. Translation: CSVEGLSRGMGYEQYF. The chain is built from TRBV29-1 and TRBJ2-7, with D possibly matching TRBD2 (5 bases). The length of the CDR3 is 16 residues. CDR1 is SQVTM and CDR2 is ANQGSEA in the germline V gene. The V gene lost 1 base and the J gene lost 3 bases, with 19 bases spanning the gap.

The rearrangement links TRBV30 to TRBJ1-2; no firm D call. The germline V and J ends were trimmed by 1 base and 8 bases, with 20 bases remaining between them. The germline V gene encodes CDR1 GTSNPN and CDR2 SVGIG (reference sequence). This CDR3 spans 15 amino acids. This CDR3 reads CAWSASMTGWRGYTF. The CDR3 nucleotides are TGTGCCTGGAGTGCCAGCATGACTGGATGGCGGGGCTACACCTTC.

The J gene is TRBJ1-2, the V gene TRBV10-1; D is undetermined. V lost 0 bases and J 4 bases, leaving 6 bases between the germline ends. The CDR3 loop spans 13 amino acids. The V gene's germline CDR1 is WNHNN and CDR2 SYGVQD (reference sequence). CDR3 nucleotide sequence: TGCGCCAGCAGTGAGTCGCCAGTCTATGGCTACACCTTC. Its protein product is CASSESPVYGYTF.

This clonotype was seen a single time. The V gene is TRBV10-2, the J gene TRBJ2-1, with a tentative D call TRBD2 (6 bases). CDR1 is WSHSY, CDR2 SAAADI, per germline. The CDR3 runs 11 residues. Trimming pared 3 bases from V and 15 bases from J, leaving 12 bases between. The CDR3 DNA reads TGCGCCAGCAGTGAAGGCAGGGAGGTGTTCTTC. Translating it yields CASSEGREVFF.

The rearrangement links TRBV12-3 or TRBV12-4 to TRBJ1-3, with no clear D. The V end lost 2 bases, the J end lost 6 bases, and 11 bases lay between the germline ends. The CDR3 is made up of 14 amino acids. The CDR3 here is CASSLSGGENTIYF. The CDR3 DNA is TGTGCCAGCAGTTTATCAGGAGGTGAAAACACCATATATTTT.

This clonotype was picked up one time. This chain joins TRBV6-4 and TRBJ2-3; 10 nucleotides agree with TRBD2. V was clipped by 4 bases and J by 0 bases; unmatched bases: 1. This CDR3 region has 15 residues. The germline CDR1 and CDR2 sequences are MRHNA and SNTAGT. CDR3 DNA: TGTGCCAGCAGTGGTAGCGGGGGGAGCACAGATACGCAGTATTTT. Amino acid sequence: CASSGSGGSTDTQYF.

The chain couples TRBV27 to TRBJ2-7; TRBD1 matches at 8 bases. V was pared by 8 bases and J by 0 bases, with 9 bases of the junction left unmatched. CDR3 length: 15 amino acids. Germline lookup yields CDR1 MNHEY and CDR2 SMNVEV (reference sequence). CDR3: CASAISGGPSYEQYF. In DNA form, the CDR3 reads TGTGCCAGCGCAATTTCAGGGGGCCCCTCCTACGAGCAGTACTTC.

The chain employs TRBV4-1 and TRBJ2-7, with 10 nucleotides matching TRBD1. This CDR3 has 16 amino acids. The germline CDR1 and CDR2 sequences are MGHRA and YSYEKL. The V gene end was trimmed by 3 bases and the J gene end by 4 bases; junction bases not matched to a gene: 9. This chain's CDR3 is CASSHAPGQGSYEQYF. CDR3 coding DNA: TGCGCCAGCAGCCACGCCCCGGGACAGGGGAGTTACGAGCAGTACTTC.

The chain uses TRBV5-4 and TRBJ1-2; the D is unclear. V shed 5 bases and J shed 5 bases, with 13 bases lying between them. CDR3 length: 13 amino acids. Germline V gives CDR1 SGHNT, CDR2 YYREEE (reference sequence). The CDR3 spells CASSSREPYGYTF. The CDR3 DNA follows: TGTGCCAGCAGTTCCAGAGAGCCGTATGGCTACACCTTC. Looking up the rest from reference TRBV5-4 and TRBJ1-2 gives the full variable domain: ETGVTQSPTHLIKTRGQQVTLRCSSQSGHNTVSWYQQALGQGPQFIFQYYREEENGRGNFPPRFSGLQFPNYSSELNVNALELDDSALYLCASSSREPYGYTFGSGTRLTVV.

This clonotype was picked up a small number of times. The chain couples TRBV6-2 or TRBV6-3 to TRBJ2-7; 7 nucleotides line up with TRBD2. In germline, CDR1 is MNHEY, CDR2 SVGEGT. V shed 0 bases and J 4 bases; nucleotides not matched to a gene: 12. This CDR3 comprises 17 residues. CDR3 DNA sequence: TGTGCCAGCAGTTACTCAGCGGGACTTACCTCGGGATACGAGCAGTACTTC. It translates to CASSYSAGLTSGYEQYF.

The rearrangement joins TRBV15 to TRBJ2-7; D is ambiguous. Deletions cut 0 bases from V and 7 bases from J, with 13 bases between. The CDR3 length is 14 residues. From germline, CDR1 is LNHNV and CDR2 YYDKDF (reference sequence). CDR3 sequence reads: CATSRDLSQDEQYF. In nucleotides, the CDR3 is TGTGCCACCAGCAGAGATCTCTCCCAAGATGAGCAGTACTTC.

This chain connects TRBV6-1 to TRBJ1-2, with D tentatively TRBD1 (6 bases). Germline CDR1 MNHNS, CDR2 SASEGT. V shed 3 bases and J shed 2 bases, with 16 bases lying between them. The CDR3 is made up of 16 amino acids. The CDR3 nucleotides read TGTGCCAGCAGTGAGTGGACACAGGGAGCCAACTATGGCTACACCTTC. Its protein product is CASSEWTQGANYGYTF.

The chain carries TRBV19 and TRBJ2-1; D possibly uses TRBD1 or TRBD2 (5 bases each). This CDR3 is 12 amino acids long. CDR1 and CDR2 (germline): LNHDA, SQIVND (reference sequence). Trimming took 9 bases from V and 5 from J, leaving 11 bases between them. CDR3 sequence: CASGTDDNEQFF. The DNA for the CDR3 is TGTGCCAGCGGGACGGACGACAATGAGCAGTTCTTC.

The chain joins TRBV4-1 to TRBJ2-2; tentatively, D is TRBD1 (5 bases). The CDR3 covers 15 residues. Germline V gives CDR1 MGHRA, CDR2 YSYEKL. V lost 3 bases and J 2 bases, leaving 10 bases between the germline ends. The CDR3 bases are TGCGCCAGCAGCCACGGGCAGGGAAACACCGGGGAGCTGTTTTTT. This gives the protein CASSHGQGNTGELFF.

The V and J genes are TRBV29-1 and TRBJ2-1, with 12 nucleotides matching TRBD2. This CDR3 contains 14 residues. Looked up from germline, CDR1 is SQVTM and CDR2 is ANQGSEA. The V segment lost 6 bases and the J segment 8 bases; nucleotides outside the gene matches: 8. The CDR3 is CSVRLAGVAYEQFF. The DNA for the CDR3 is TGCAGCGTGAGACTAGCGGGAGTCGCATATGAGCAGTTCTTC.

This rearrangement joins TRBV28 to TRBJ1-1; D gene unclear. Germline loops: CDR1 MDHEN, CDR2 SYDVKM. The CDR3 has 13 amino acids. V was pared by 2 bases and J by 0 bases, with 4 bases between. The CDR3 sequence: CASSLPLNTEAFF. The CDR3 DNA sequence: TGTGCCAGCAGTTTACCTCTGAACACTGAAGCTTTCTTT.

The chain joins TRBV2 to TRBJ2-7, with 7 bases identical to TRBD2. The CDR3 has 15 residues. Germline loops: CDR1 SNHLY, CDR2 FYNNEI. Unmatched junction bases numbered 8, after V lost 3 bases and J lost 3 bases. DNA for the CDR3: TGTGCCAGCAGTGATGGGGGGGAGGACCTCTACGAGCAGTACTTC. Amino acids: CASSDGGEDLYEQYF.

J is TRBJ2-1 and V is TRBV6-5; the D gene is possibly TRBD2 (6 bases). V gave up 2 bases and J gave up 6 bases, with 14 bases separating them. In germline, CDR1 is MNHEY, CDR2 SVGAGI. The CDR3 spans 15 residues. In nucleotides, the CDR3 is TGTGCCAGCAGTTACGAGGTTCCAGCGGGCAATGAGCAGTTCTTC. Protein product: CASSYEVPAGNEQFF.

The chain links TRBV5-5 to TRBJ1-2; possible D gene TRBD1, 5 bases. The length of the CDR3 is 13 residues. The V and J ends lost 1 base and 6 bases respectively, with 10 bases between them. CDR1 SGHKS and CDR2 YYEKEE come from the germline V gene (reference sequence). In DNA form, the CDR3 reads TGTGCCAGCAGCTTGACCGGGGCTCATGGCTACACCTTC. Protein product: CASSLTGAHGYTF.

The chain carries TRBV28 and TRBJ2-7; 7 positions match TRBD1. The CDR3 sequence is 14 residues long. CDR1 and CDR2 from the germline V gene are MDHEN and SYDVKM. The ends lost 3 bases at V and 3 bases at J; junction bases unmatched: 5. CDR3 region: CASSFIGQVYEQYF. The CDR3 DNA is TGTGCCAGCAGTTTCATCGGACAGGTCTACGAGCAGTACTTC.

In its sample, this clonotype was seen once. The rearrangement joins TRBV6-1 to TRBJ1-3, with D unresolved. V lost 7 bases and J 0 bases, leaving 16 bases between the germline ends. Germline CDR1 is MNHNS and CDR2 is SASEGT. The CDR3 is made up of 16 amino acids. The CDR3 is CASKDSGMSSGNTIYF. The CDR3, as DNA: TGTGCCAGCAAGGATAGCGGAATGAGCTCTGGAAACACCATATATTTT.